This TCR beta chain is drawn from a study of PD-1 blockade in classical Hodgkin lymphoma (dated by TCRdb to about 2020). Concerning the study at large: Nivolumab dosing was 3 mg/kg intravenously every 2 weeks, continuing until either disease progression or unacceptable toxicity. The study used TCR beta sequencing and CyTOF to define a peripheral blood immune signature of response to PD-1 blockade in classical Hodgkin lymphoma. Study-wide findings and limitations: The study covered only a single clinical trial cohort, and the causes of the repertoire differences, possibly disease activity or prior therapy, were still not defined. CD4+ but not CD8+ TCR diversity rose significantly by C4D1 (p=0.0027 vs p=0.16), most apparent in complete responders (p=0.02). Baseline TCR diversity was reported as lower in newly diagnosed patients than in healthy donors, and lower still in relapsed/refractory patients. Patients starting nivolumab less than 1 year after ASCT had lower diversity and were excluded from later analyses to avoid confounding by immune reconstitution. Trial patients achieving complete response had baseline diversity similar to newly diagnosed patients, whereas partial responders and progressors had significantly lower diversity.

Concerning this clone itself: Its antigen is currently not known. Per-nucleotide qualities are absent, and no much larger clonotype sits a single base away.

Genomic DNA was extracted with the Qiagen DNeasy kit from unsorted PBMCs and from negatively selected CD4+ and CD8+ fractions. TCR beta CDR3 regions were amplified by immunoSEQ multiplex PCR using primers annealing to V and J segments. A synthetic immune receptor repertoire was used to minimize amplification bias, and remaining bias was computationally removed after sequencing. The study's processing was this. Custom Python scripts were used to quantify repertoire diversity as the Shannon entropy index. Unsorted, CD4+ and CD8+ repertoires were analyzed separately, except in combined analyses where CD4+ and CD8+ sequences were merged in silico. A clone counted as expanded when the clone's frequency after treatment rose at least 2-fold relative to C1D1, and clones undetected at baseline were given a pseudocount of 0.5. Singleton clones were defined as clones with 0 or 1 copy at C1D1, and non-singleton clones were defined as clones with 2 or more copies. Clones expanded in unsorted samples were annotated as CD4+, CD8+ or unknown by matching protein sequences in sorted samples from the same patient. Wilcoxon tests were applied to paired samples to test diversity changes from C1D1 to C4D1. Entries here come from immuneACCESS through TCRdb and include only in-frame sequences with V and J called. Some clones fail to appear in such tables; in the studies checked, an unresolved V gene covers under half of the shortfall, and the cause of the remainder is unknown. That table supplies the V and J calls and clone size; D and trimming were determined from the DNA. Recorded for this sample are some 84,000 clones; approximately 91% of them occurred a single time. The top ten clonotypes cover approximately 2.6% of the sample.

The V end gives up 3 bases and the J end 5 bases, leaving 9 bases in the junction not matched to a gene. The CDR3 holds 16 amino acids from the cysteine to the phenylalanine. Only the CDR3 region is kept as DNA, spanning 48 bases read in frame from base 1. Per the germline V gene, MDHEN is the CDR1 and SYDVKM is the CDR2. The label giving this sample's time point can be read as: cycle 2 day 1 (C2D1) of nivolumab. Every trial patient had relapsed following autologous stem cell transplantation, and prior brentuximab vedotin exposure was what differed among cohorts A, B and C. The trial cohort comprised 56 patients with relapsed/refractory classical Hodgkin lymphoma whose best overall responses were complete response, partial response or progressive disease. Single-agent nivolumab was administered to trial patients in the multi-cohort phase II CheckMate 205 trial. An independent review committee assessed best overall response using the 2007 International Working Group response criteria. Trial PBMCs were collected just before the start of nivolumab (C1D1) and during therapy at cycle 2 day 1 and cycle 4 day 1. Peripheral blood was collected in 8 mL Vacutainer Cell Preparation Tubes, from which PBMCs were isolated by centrifugation and then cryopreserved.

The material was peripheral blood mononuclear cells (PBMCs), obtained before the second cycle of nivolumab. Rearrangement joined TRBV28 to TRBJ1-2, and 10 bases in between align with TRBD1. The clonotype originates from a human donor with classical Hodgkin lymphoma. For the CDR3, the sequence is CASSLDRGGGLYGYTF. The base sequence is TGTGCCAGCAGTTTGGACAGGGGGGGTGGTTTGTATGGCTACACCTTC.